The 20 T cell receptor beta chains below all came from one sample that was sequenced in a study of response to subunit inactivated influenza vaccine (dated by TCRdb to between 2017 and 2018). Libraries were made using RT-PCR. TCRdb shows the sequencer as Illumina HiSeq 2500. TCRdb redid the processing of the public reads, applying fastp at Q25 and MiXCR, and retained in-frame beta chains. Rows merge per CDR3 protein into single entries with the most common DNA and genes. In all, the sample holds 400,000 to 650,000 distinct CDR3 sequences, and about 7.2% of those were seen once. The ten largest clones represent around 13% of the sample. The specimen comprised PBMCs from blood, sampled less than 30 months after vaccination. These receptors came from a man aged 45 to 75 who received an inactivated influenza vaccine. Donor details come from another sample of the same person, matched by shared clones.

The gene calls are TRBV7-2 and TRBJ2-5; no definite D call. CDR1 and CDR2 from the germline V gene are SGHTA and FQGNSA. The CDR3 length is 13 residues. V was cut by 5 bases and J by 5 bases, with 12 bases left in between. The CDR3 here is CASSKRYAETQYF. CDR3 bases: TGTGCCAGCAGCAAAAGATACGCGGAGACCCAGTACTTC.

This clonotype was seen many times. The chain employs TRBV6-4 and TRBJ2-3; D is possibly TRBD2 (6 bases). V was pared by 6 bases and J by 5 bases, with 15 bases between. The CDR3 has 14 amino acids. The V gene's germline CDR1 is MRHNA and CDR2 SNTAGT. CDR3 sequence: CASRERENIDTQYF. CDR3 in DNA: TGTGCCAGCAGGGAACGGGAGAATATAGATACGCAGTATTTT.

V is TRBV6-2 or TRBV6-3 and J is TRBJ2-7; possible D gene TRBD2, 5 bases. Germline CDR1 is MNHEY and CDR2 is SVGEGT. Trimming removed 10 bases at V and 0 bases at J, with 22 bases between. The CDR3 has 16 residues. CDR3 amino acids: CATNTPMASNSYEQYF. Here the CDR3 DNA reads TGTGCCACCAACACCCCAATGGCTAGCAACTCCTACGAGCAGTACTTC.

Comments on this clonotype: A junction boundary mismatches the germline segment, possibly from a read error. The V call is TRBV12-3 or TRBV12-4, the J call TRBJ2-1; D possibly corresponds to TRBD2 (6 bases). The CDR3 consists of 15 residues. The CDR3 coding sequence is TGTGCCAGCAGTTTTGGGCTAGCGTCTTACAATGAGCAGCTCTTC. This translates into CASSFGLASYNEQLF.

This clonotype has a handful of counts. The rearrangement links TRBV20-1 to TRBJ2-3, with 9 bases identical to TRBD2. The germline V gene has CDR1 DFQATT and CDR2 SNEGSKA (reference sequence). After removal of 1 base from V and 8 bases from J, the junction contained 7 bases not matched to a gene. The CDR3 spans 14 residues. CDR3 DNA: TGCAGTGCTAGAGGTAGCGGGGGCACCAGTACGCAGTATTTT. Translated, it gives CSARGSGGTSTQYF.

V is TRBV28 and J is TRBJ2-7; D is perhaps TRBD1 (5 bases). Germline-derived CDR1 and CDR2 are MDHEN and SYDVKM. The germline V and J ends were trimmed by 3 bases and 2 bases, with 8 bases remaining between them. The CDR3 runs to 13 residues. The chain's CDR3 is CASSLTVPYEQYF. The CDR3 nucleotides read TGTGCCAGCAGTTTGACAGTCCCCTACGAGCAGTACTTC. The entire variable domain, with the rest obtained from reference TRBV28 and TRBJ2-7, is as follows: DVKVTQSSRYLVKRTGEKVFLECVQDMDHENMFWYRQDPGLGLRLIYFSYDVKMKEKGDIPEGYSVSREKKERFSLILESASTNQTSMYLCASSLTVPYEQYFGPGTRLTVT.

This clonotype has just a few counts. CDR3 sequence reads: CASRPTRTGGRSNQPQHF. CDR3 coding DNA: TGTGCCAGCAGGCCTACTCGGACAGGGGGCAGGAGCAATCAGCCCCAGCATTTT. The chain employs TRBV28 and TRBJ1-5, with TRBD1 matching over 11 bases. Germline lookup yields CDR1 MDHEN and CDR2 SYDVKM. Trimming cost V 6 bases and J 1 base; bases outside gene matches: 11. This CDR3 region has 18 residues.

This clonotype was recorded at least ten times. The CDR3 DNA reads TGCGCCAGCAGCTTGCAAGCGGACTCCTACAATGAGCAGTTCTTC. Its translation is CASSLQADSYNEQFF. The genes are TRBV5-1 and TRBJ2-1, with a tentative D call TRBD2 (5 bases). CDR1 is SGHRS and CDR2 is YFSETQ in the germline V gene. The V gene lost 1 base and the J gene lost 0 bases, with 8 bases spanning the gap. The CDR3 has 15 amino acids.

The genes are TRBV14 and TRBJ2-5; D uncertain. The CDR3 totals 15 residues. Per the germline V gene, CDR1 is SGHDN and CDR2 is FVKESK. V lost 1 base to trimming and J lost 2 bases, with 11 bases between them. The CDR3 region has the DNA TGTGCCAGCAGCCAAGGTTACTGGAAGCAAGAGACCCAGTACTTC. Encoded protein: CASSQGYWKQETQYF. Drawing the rest from reference TRBV14 and TRBJ2-5, the complete variable domain is EAGVTQFPSHSVIEKGQTVTLRCDPISGHDNLYWYRRVMGKEIKFLLHFVKESKQDESGMPNNRFLAERTGGTYSTLKVQPAELEDSGVYFCASSQGYWKQETQYFGPGTRLLVL.

This clonotype was recorded a few times. The chain joins TRBV2 to TRBJ2-2; D gene uncertain. Trimming removed 10 bases at V and 6 bases at J, with 15 bases between. The length of the CDR3 is 13 residues. Per germline, CDR1 SNHLY and CDR2 FYNNEI. CDR3 amino acids: CAIAPGRAGELFF. In nucleotides, the CDR3 is TGTGCCATCGCACCGGGTCGGGCCGGGGAGCTGTTTTTT.

The chain recombines TRBV6-5 with TRBJ1-2; TRBD1 might be the D (6 bases). The CDR3 consists of 15 residues. Germline V CDR1 and CDR2: MNHEY, SVGAGI. Trimming took off 3 bases at V and 7 bases at J, with 18 bases between the two ends. The CDR3 loop is CASSYQFQGQGGYTF. The CDR3 DNA reads TGTGCCAGCAGTTATCAGTTCCAGGGGCAGGGTGGCTACACCTTC.

In this sample, this clonotype turned up many times. The chain couples TRBV15 to TRBJ2-5, with 9 bases identical to TRBD1. CDR3 length: 15 residues. Trimming at V came to 8 bases and at J to 4 bases, leaving 11 bases not matched to a gene. CDR1 is LNHNV and CDR2 is YYDKDF in the germline V gene (reference sequence). CDR3 sequence: CATRPGQGMTETQYF. CDR3 nucleotides: TGTGCCACCCGACCGGGACAGGGAATGACAGAGACCCAGTACTTC. The full variable domain, rest sourced from reference TRBV15 and TRBJ2-5, is DAMVIQNPRYQVTQFGKPVTLSCSQTLNHNVMYWYQQKSSQAPKLLFHYYDKDFNNEADTPDNFQSRRPNTSFCFLDIRSPGLGDTAMYLCATRPGQGMTETQYFGPGTRLLVL.

This clonotype was observed a few times. The J gene is TRBJ1-1, the V gene TRBV29-1; D uncertain. Germline CDR1 reads SQVTM; CDR2 reads ANQGSEA. This CDR3 is 11 amino acids long. Trimming cost V 5 bases and J 2 bases, with 6 bases left between them. CDR3 nucleotide sequence: TGCAGCGTTCCGGGAAACACTGAAGCTTTCTTT. Translated: CSVPGNTEAFF.

This clonotype was observed at least ten times. The rearrangement joins TRBV6-5 to TRBJ2-1, with TRBD2 as a possible D gene (5 bases). With 4 bases removed from V and 9 bases from J, the gap between germline ends came to 28 bases. The germline V gene encodes CDR1 MNHEY and CDR2 SVGAGI. The CDR3 extends over 18 amino acids. The CDR3 DNA reads TGTGCCAGCAGTTTATTTCCGGTGGACTTTAGTGGCTTCACTGAGCAGTTCTTC. Encoded protein: CASSLFPVDFSGFTEQFF.

V is TRBV5-1 and J is TRBJ2-3; 13 nucleotides match TRBD2. The V gene end was trimmed by 4 bases and the J gene end by 2 bases; junction bases not matched to a gene: 7. This CDR3 has 17 residues. Germline CDR1 is SGHRS and CDR2 is YFSETQ. The CDR3 DNA is TGCGCCAGCAGCGGGGGACTAGCGGGGAGAGACACAGATACGCAGTATTTT. Encoded protein: CASSGGLAGRDTDTQYF.

This clonotype was picked up many times. The rearrangement uses TRBV20-1 and TRBJ1-2, with D perhaps matching TRBD1 (5 bases). The CDR3 extends over 13 amino acids. Germline loops: CDR1 DFQATT, CDR2 SNEGSKA (reference sequence). V was pared by 3 bases and J by 5 bases, with 13 bases between. CDR3 in DNA: TGCAGTGCTAGCCCAGGGAACTTATATGGCTACACCTTC. Protein sequence: CSASPGNLYGYTF.

Only a few counts were recorded for this clonotype. This sequence joins TRBV5-1 and TRBJ2-5; 13 bases agree with TRBD2. This CDR3 contains 17 residues. Trimming took 4 bases from V and 0 from J; bases not matched to a gene: 6. Germline CDR1 reads SGHRS; CDR2 reads YFSETQ. CDR3 sequence (DNA): TGCGCCAGCAGCGTCGGGACTAGCGGGGTCCACCAAGAGACCCAGTACTTC. Translated: CASSVGTSGVHQETQYF.

This clonotype appeared a few times. The chain links TRBV7-9 to TRBJ1-1; 11 bases fit TRBD1. The junction had 12 bases not matched to a gene; V was cut back by 6 bases and J by 3 bases. CDR3 length equals 17 residues. Germline V gene sequence: CDR1 SEHNR, CDR2 FQNEAQ (reference sequence). The CDR3 loop is CASRSIRWGQGDTEAFF. CDR3 DNA: TGTGCCAGCAGGTCAATTAGGTGGGGACAGGGGGACACTGAAGCTTTCTTT.

At least ten counts were recorded for this clonotype. The chain carries TRBV12-3 or TRBV12-4 and TRBJ2-7, with 12 positions matching TRBD2. J was trimmed by 5 bases and V by 9 bases; bases with no gene match: 5. CDR3 length equals 13 residues. The CDR3 DNA reads as TGTGCCAGTTGGACTAGCGGGAACCACGAGCAGTACTTC. Encoded protein: CASWTSGNHEQYF.

This clonotype was counted between two and nine times. The CDR3 DNA sequence: TGTGCCAGCAGCCAGGAGGATGTTGGCACCGGGGAGCTGTTTTTT. It translates to CASSQEDVGTGELFF. The chain joins TRBV4-2 to TRBJ2-2; tentative D call: TRBD2 (5 bases). CDR3 length equals 15 residues. The V and J ends lost 3 bases and 4 bases respectively, with 12 bases between them. Germline loops: CDR1 LGHNA, CDR2 YNFKEQ.